This TCR beta chain was retrieved from a study of OX40 agonist ivuxolimab in advanced cancers. Overall study context: Administration of intravenous ivuxolimab to patients occurred every 2 weeks at 0.01 to 10 mg/kg.

This table comes from immunoSEQ multiplex PCR, and its TCRdb copy is limited to in-frame clones, with some not included. The sample has about 54,000 clones, approximately 84% seen once; the top ten hold 0.95% to 1.5%. The specimen comprised CD4+ or CD8+ T cells sorted from blood, sampled in a trial of the OX40 agonist ivuxolimab. The source of this sequence is an adult with an advanced solid tumor such as melanoma, head and neck, liver or kidney cancer.

This CDR3 is CASSTGVRTDGYTF. The CDR3, as DNA: TGTGCCAGCAGCACCGGGGTCAGGACGGATGGCTACACCTTC. The V and J genes are TRBV5-5 and TRBJ1-2; D is unresolved. Between the trimmed V and J ends, which lost 4 bases and 6 bases, there was a span of 16 bases. CDR3 length equals 14 residues. Germline lookup yields CDR1 SGHKS and CDR2 YYEKEE (reference sequence).